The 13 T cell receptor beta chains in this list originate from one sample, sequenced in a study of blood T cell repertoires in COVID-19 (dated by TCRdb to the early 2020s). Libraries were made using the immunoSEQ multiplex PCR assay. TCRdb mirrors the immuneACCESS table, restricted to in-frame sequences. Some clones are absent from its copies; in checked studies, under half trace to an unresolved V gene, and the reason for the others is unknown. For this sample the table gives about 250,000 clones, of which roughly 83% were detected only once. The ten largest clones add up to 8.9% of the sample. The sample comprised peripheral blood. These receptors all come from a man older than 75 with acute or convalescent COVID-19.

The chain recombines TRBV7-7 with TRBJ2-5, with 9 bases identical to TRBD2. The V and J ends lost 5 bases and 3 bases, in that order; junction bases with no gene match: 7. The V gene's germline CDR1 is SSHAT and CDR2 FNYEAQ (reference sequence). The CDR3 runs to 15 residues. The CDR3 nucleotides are TGTGCCAGCAGCCCAAGTTGGACTAGCGAAGAGACCCAGTACTTC. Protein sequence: CASSPSWTSEETQYF.

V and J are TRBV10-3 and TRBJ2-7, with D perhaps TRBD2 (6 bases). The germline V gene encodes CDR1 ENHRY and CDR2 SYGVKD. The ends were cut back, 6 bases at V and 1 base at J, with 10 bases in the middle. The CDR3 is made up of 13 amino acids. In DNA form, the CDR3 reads TGTGCCATCAGGGTGGGAGGATCCTACGAGCAGTACTTC. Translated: CAIRVGGSYEQYF.

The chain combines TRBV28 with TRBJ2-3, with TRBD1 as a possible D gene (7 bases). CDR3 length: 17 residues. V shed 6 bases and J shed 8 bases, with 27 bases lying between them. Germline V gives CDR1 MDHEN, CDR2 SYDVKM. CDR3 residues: CASSKSVGVEGAVTQYF. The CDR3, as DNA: TGTGCCAGCAGCAAATCAGTTGGGGTGGAGGGGGCGGTTACGCAGTATTTT.

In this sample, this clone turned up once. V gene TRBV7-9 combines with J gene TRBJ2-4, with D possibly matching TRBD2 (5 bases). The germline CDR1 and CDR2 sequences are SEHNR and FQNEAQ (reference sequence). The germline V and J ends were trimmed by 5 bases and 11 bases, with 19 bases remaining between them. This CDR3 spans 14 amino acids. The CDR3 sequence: CASSQNPIGSVQYF. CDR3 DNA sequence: TGTGCCAGCAGCCAAAACCCTATAGGTAGCGTTCAGTACTTC.

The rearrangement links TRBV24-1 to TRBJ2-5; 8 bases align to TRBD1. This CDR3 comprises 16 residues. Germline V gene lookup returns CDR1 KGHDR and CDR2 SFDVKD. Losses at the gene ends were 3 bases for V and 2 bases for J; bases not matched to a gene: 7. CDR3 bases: TGTGCCACCAGTGATCCCGACAGGGGACTGCAAGAGACCCAGTACTTC. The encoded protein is CATSDPDRGLQETQYF.

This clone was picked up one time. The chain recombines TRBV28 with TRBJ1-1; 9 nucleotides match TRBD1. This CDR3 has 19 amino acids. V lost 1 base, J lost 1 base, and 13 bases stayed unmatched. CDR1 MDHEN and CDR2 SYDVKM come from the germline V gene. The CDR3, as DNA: TGTGCCAGCAGTTTATACGCAGGGTGGGGACAGGGTTCGAACACTGAAGCTTTCTTT. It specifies CASSLYAGWGQGSNTEAFF.

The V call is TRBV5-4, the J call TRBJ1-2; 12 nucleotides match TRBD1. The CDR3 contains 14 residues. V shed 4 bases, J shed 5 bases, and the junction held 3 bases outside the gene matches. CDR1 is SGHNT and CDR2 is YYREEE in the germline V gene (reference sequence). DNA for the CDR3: TGTGCCAGCAGCCGGGACAGGGGGCCGTATGGCTACACCTTC. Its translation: CASSRDRGPYGYTF. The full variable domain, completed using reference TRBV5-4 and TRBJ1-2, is ETGVTQSPTHLIKTRGQQVTLRCSSQSGHNTVSWYQQALGQGPQFIFQYYREEENGRGNFPPRFSGLQFPNYSSELNVNALELDDSALYLCASSRDRGPYGYTFGSGTRLTVV.

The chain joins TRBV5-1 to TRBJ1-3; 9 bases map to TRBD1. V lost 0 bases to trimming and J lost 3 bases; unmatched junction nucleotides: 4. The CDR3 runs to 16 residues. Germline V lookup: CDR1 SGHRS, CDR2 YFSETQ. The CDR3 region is CASSLGQGGFGNTIYF. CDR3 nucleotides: TGCGCCAGCAGCTTGGGACAGGGGGGCTTTGGAAACACCATATATTTT.

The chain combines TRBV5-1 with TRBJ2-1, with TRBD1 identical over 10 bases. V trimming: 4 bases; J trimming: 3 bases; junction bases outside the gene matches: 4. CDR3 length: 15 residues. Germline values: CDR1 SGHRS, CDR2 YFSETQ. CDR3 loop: CASSPGTGVYNEQFF. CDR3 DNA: TGCGCCAGCAGCCCCGGGACAGGGGTCTACAATGAGCAGTTCTTC.

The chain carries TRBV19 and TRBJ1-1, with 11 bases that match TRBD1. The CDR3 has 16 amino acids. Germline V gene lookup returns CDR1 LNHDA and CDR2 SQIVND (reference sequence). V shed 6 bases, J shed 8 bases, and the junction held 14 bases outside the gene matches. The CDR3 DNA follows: TGTGCCAGTAGACGGACAGGGGGCCTCACCCTAGGAGAAGCTTTCTTT. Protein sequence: CASRRTGGLTLGEAFF.

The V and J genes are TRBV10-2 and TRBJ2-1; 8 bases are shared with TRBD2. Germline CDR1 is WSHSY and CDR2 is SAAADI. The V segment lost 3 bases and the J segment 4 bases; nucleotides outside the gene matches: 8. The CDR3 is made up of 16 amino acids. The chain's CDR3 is CASSDVPGGGYNEQFF. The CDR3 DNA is TGCGCCAGCAGTGATGTTCCGGGGGGGGGATACAATGAGCAGTTCTTC.

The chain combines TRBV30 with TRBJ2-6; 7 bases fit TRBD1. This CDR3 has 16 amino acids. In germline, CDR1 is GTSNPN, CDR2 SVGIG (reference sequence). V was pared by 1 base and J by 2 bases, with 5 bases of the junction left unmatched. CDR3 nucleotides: TGTGCCTGGAGTGGAAAGACAGGGACTGGGGCCAACGTCCTGACTTTC. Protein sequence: CAWSGKTGTGANVLTF.

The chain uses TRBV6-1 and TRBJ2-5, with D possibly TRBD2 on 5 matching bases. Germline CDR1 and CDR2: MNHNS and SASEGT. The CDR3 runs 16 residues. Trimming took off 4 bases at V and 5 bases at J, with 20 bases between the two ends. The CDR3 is CASSATTIRGTETQYF. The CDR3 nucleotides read TGTGCCAGCAGTGCGACTACAATCCGGGGTACTGAGACCCAGTACTTC.